This TCR beta chain emerged from a study of cytomegalovirus exposure and HLA in healthy donors. About the study: There were approximately 400 genotyped donors. Of these, roughly 86% fell in the genetic ancestry cluster associated with self-reported Caucasian donors. Study-wide results and limits: Immune exposure data for these donors was limited to CMV serostatus. The authors judged a highly shared variant cluster likely a sequencing artifact. The study listed approximately 160 cytomegalovirus-associated TCR beta chains.

Points on this clone: The antigen is not known.

The PCR used 60 Vbeta and 13 Jbeta primers. The assay was immunoSEQ multiplex PCR, and TCRdb's table has in-frame clones only and misses some. This sample has about 190,000 clones; 80% to 85% occur once, and the top ten carry roughly 1.5%. Germline V lookup: CDR1 LNHDA, CDR2 SQIVND (reference sequence). The V segment lost 4 bases and the J segment 4 bases; nucleotides outside the gene matches: 13. The length of the CDR3 is 17 residues. Specimen: PBMCs. This sequence was found in a man aged 50-60 years in good health and CMV-seronegative. The chain links TRBV19 to TRBJ1-1; 9 nucleotides align to TRBD1. CDR3: CASSTENTGGLITEAFF. DNA for the CDR3: TGTGCCAGTAGTACCGAAAACACAGGGGGCCTAATCACTGAAGCTTTCTTT.